The 16 T cell receptor beta chains given below trace back to one sample, sequenced in a study of CD8 T cells in ankylosing spondylitis. MiXCR was run by TCRdb on the 5' RACE reads, yielding one entry per CDR3 protein. The repertoire holds more than 150,000 distinct CDR3 sequences, with over 10% as singletons. Sequenced sample: blood, either unsorted or a sorted T cell fraction (not recorded which). Receptor source: a female donor with ankylosing spondylitis or in good health (not recorded which).

The gene calls are TRBV5-6 and TRBJ2-2; either TRBD1 or TRBD2 may supply D (6 bases each). Trimming took 4 bases from V and 5 from J, leaving 15 bases between them. CDR3 length equals 15 residues. From germline, CDR1 is SGHDT and CDR2 YYEEEE. The CDR3 coding sequence is TGTGCCAGCAGCCCGACCGGGGGCAGTACCGGGGAGCTGTTTTTT. This codes for CASSPTGGSTGELFF.

The rearrangement joins TRBV11-2 to TRBJ1-3; the D gene is possibly TRBD1 (6 bases). This CDR3 contains 19 residues. The germline V gene encodes CDR1 SGHAT and CDR2 FQNNGV. V lost 4 bases and J 2 bases, leaving 24 bases between the germline ends. This chain's CDR3 is CASSSRQARKGLAGNTIYF. CDR3 sequence (DNA): TGTGCCAGCAGCTCGCGACAGGCAAGGAAAGGGTTGGCTGGAAACACCATATATTTT.

The chain recombines TRBV7-3 with TRBJ2-3; D may match TRBD1 or TRBD2 (5 bases each). The CDR3 has 14 residues. Germline assignment: CDR1 SGHTA and CDR2 FQGTGA. The V and J ends lost 2 bases and 11 bases respectively, with 17 bases between them. The CDR3 reads CASSLFSVEGRQYF. In nucleotides, the CDR3 is TGTGCCAGCAGCTTATTTTCAGTCGAGGGGCGGCAGTATTTT.

This clonotype came up many times. The chain is built from TRBV5-4 and TRBJ2-7; D is undetermined. CDR3 length equals 12 residues. Trimming removed 0 bases at V and 7 bases at J, with 8 bases between. Germline assignment: CDR1 SGHNT and CDR2 YYREEE (reference sequence). The CDR3 sequence is CASSLGPREQYF. CDR3 in DNA: TGTGCCAGCAGCTTGGGCCCGAGGGAGCAGTACTTC.

This clonotype was seen ten or more times. The chain employs TRBV7-8 and TRBJ2-2, with 7 positions matching TRBD2. Germline V gene lookup returns CDR1 SGHVS and CDR2 FQNEAQ. The V and J ends lost 6 bases and 6 bases, in that order; junction bases with no gene match: 13. The CDR3 contains 16 residues. CDR3 coding DNA: TGTGCCAGCAGTAGAAGGCGGGAACGGGAGGCCGGGGAGCTGTTTTTT. Its protein is CASSRRREREAGELFF.

This clonotype came up a few times. This chain uses TRBV9 with TRBJ1-5; D is unresolved. The CDR3 consists of 14 residues. Deletions cut 4 bases from V and 5 bases from J, with 13 bases between. Germline CDR1 is SGDLS and CDR2 is YYNGEE. CDR3 nucleotide sequence: TGTGCCAGCAGCTTGGACGGGAGGCATCAGCCCCAGCATTTT. Translated: CASSLDGRHQPQHF.

The CDR3 nucleotides are TGCGCCAGCAGCCAAGATGGAGGCCTAGTCGGCCAAGAGACCCAGTACTTC. It is translated as CASSQDGGLVGQETQYF. The chain has TRBV4-3 and TRBJ2-5; possibly TRBD2 for D (5 bases). CDR3 length equals 17 residues. Germline CDR1 is LGHNA and CDR2 is YSLEER. The germline V and J ends were trimmed by 0 bases and 1 base, with 15 bases remaining between them.

Written as DNA, the CDR3 is TGCGCCAGCAGCCTCGGACTAGCGGCCGCCTACGAGCAGTACTTC. Encoded protein: CASSLGLAAAYEQYF. The J gene is TRBJ2-7, the V gene TRBV5-1; 10 bases agree with TRBD2. The CDR3 loop spans 15 amino acids. Germline V CDR1 and CDR2: SGHRS, YFSETQ. V shed 4 bases, J shed 2 bases, and the junction held 6 bases outside the gene matches.

In its sample, this clonotype was seen many times. V gene TRBV6-1 combines with J gene TRBJ2-4; a weak D match, TRBD1 (6 bases). Germline V gene sequence: CDR1 MNHNS, CDR2 SASEGT. Trimming cost V 8 bases and J 0 bases, with 14 bases left between them. The CDR3 is made up of 15 amino acids. In nucleotides, the CDR3 is TGTGCCAGCGGGATACAGGGAAAAGCCAAAAACATTCAGTACTTC. Translation gives CASGIQGKAKNIQYF.

This clonotype has a count of ten or more. The chain recombines TRBV5-6 with TRBJ2-2; D is uncertain. V gave up 0 bases and J gave up 6 bases, with 3 bases separating them. This CDR3 region has 12 residues. The germline gives CDR1 SGHDT, CDR2 YYEEEE. CDR3 sequence: CASSLGSGELFF. CDR3 nucleotide sequence: TGTGCCAGCAGCTTGGGCTCCGGGGAGCTGTTTTTT.

There are many counts of this clonotype. CDR3 sequence reads: CASSPRRMSSGANVLTF. In DNA form, the CDR3 reads TGTGCCAGCTCACCACGGAGAATGAGCTCTGGGGCCAACGTCCTGACTTTC. V and J are TRBV18 and TRBJ2-6; D ambiguous. V lost 1 base and J 0 bases, leaving 10 bases between the germline ends. The germline V gene has CDR1 KGHSH and CDR2 LQKENI. The CDR3 has 17 amino acids.

This clonotype has at least ten counts. The gene calls are TRBV20-1 and TRBJ2-2; D ambiguous. Trimming removed 2 bases from V and 8 bases from J, with 15 bases in between. The CDR3 sequence is 14 residues long. The germline V gene encodes CDR1 DFQATT and CDR2 SNEGSKA (reference sequence). CDR3 sequence reads: CSARQAGLLGELFF. As DNA, the CDR3 is TGCAGTGCTAGACAGGCTGGGTTGTTAGGGGAGCTGTTTTTT.

This clonotype has ten or more counts. This sequence joins TRBV21-1 and TRBJ2-3. TRBV21-1 corresponds to a pseudogene. The CDR3 totals 13 residues. DNA of the CDR3: TGTGCCAGCAGCACCCCTAGCACAGATACGCAGTATTTT. Protein sequence: CASSTPSTDTQYF.

Many counts were recorded for this clonotype. The chain has TRBV20-1 and TRBJ1-1, with TRBD1 identical over 7 bases. Germline V gives CDR1 DFQATT, CDR2 SNEGSKA (reference sequence). V was clipped by 3 bases and J by 7 bases; unmatched bases: 2. This CDR3 has 11 amino acids. This CDR3 reads CSARQGVEAFF. CDR3 nucleotides: TGCAGTGCTAGGCAGGGGGTTGAAGCTTTCTTT.

This clonotype was observed a handful of times. The chain is built from TRBV28 and TRBJ2-1, with TRBD2 matching over 7 bases. The CDR3 runs to 14 residues. Germline CDR1 reads MDHEN; CDR2 reads SYDVKM. V dropped 4 bases and J dropped 7; count of bases not matched to a gene: 7. The CDR3 region is CASSSIPRGNEQFF. CDR3 DNA sequence: TGTGCCAGCAGTTCCATCCCGCGGGGGAATGAGCAGTTCTTC.

This clonotype was recorded many times. The rearrangement links TRBV24-1 to TRBJ1-2, with D hard to call. Germline CDR1 is KGHDR and CDR2 is SFDVKD. Trimming pared 4 bases from V and 4 bases from J, leaving 9 bases between. CDR3 length: 13 amino acids. CDR3 nucleotides: TGTGCCACCAGTGACGCAGACATCTATGGCTACACCTTC. Amino acid sequence: CATSDADIYGYTF.